The text below deals with one TCR beta chain. Antigen specificity is unknown. The record originates from a study of radiation and T cells in renal cell carcinoma. Study overall: Nephrectomy followed 15 Gy stereotactic body radiation by 4 weeks. The study, taken as a whole, reports: In blood, top tumor clones expanded by 2 weeks, shrinking by 4.

Stated time point: blood 2 weeks post-SBRT. Treatment defined: 15 Gy SBRT to primary tumor, nephrectomy 4 weeks later. Radiation-treated patients gave blood at baseline, week 2 and week 4. This renal cell carcinoma was of the clear cell type. Trimming cost V 4 bases and J 3 bases, with 15 bases left between them. Germline lookup yields CDR1 SEHNR and CDR2 FQNEAQ (reference sequence). The CDR3 covers 15 residues. Data came from immunoSEQ multiplex PCR; TCRdb stores just in-frame clones and leaves some out. The sample lists more than 95,000 clones, around 85% occurring once. The sequencing used blood, collected from a patient whose treatment included radiotherapy and nephrectomy. The V gene is TRBV7-9, the J gene TRBJ1-2, with D perhaps matching TRBD1 (5 bases). This TCR came from a man in his fifties with renal cell carcinoma. The CDR3 nucleotides read TGTGCCAGCAGCTCGAATAACCTGGGGGACTATGGCTACACCTTC. This codes for CASSSNNLGDYGYTF.